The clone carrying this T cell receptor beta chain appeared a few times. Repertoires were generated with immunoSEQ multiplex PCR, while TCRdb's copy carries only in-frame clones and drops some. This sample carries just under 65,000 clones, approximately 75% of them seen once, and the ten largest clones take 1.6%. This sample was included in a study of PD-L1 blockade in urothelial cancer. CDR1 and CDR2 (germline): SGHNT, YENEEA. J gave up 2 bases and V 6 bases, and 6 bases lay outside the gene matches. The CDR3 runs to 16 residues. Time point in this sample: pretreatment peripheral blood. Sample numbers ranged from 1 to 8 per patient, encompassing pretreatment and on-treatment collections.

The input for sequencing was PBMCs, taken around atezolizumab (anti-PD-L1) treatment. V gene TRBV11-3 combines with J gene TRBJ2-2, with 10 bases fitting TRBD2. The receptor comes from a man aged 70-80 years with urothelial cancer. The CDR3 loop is CASRGSGRVNTGELFF. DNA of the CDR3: TGTGCCAGCAGAGGAAGCGGGAGGGTTAACACCGGGGAGCTGTTTTTT. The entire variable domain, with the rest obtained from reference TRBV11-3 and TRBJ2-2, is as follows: EAGVVQSPRYKIIEKKQPVAFWCNPISGHNTLYWYLQNLGQGPELLIRYENEEAVDDSQLPKDRFSAERLKGVDSTLKIQPAELGDSAVYLCASRGSGRVNTGELFFGEGSRLTVL.